A single sample is the source of the 27 T cell receptor beta chains below, sequenced in a study of blood T cell repertoires in COVID-19. Profiling relied on immunoSEQ multiplex PCR, and the TCRdb table lists in-frame clones only, not all of them. The data hold 50,000 to 70,000 clones, with approximately 89% observed a single time. The sequencing input was peripheral blood. Receptors were obtained from a man aged 55 to 70 with active or convalescent COVID-19.

The chain couples TRBV7-2 to TRBJ1-1, with D uncertain. The V end was cut by 3 bases, the J end by 7 bases, with 6 bases between. Germline CDR1 SGHTA, CDR2 FQGNSA. This CDR3 region has 11 residues. The DNA of the CDR3 is TGTGCCAGCAGCTTCCTTTATGAAGCTTTCTTT. Amino acids: CASSFLYEAFF.

The chain combines TRBV11-3 with TRBJ1-1; 8 nucleotides align to TRBD1. The V and J ends lost 5 bases and 6 bases, in that order; junction bases with no gene match: 14. Germline V gene data show CDR1 as SGHNT and CDR2 as YENEEA. The CDR3 spans 16 residues. The CDR3 loop is CASSTSAGGSSAEAFF. The CDR3 DNA sequence: TGTGCCAGCAGCACGTCGGCAGGGGGCTCTTCCGCTGAAGCTTTCTTT.

In this sample, this clone turned up once. In the same sample, other DNA sequences code for this CDR3. V gene TRBV15 combines with J gene TRBJ1-4, with D possibly matching TRBD1 (6 bases). The CDR3 is 14 amino acids. V dropped 4 bases and J dropped 0 bases, with 6 bases sitting between them. The germline V gene has CDR1 LNHNV and CDR2 YYDKDF (reference sequence). Here the CDR3 DNA reads TGTGCCACCAGCAAGGGGGCAACTAATGAAAAACTGTTTTTT. Encoded protein: CATSKGATNEKLFF. Full variable domain (remainder filled in from reference TRBV15 and TRBJ1-4): DAMVIQNPRYQVTQFGKPVTLSCSQTLNHNVMYWYQQKSSQAPKLLFHYYDKDFNNEADTPDNFQSRRPNTSFCFLDIRSPGLGDTAMYLCATSKGATNEKLFFGSGTQLSVL.

This chain uses TRBV3-1 (or the pseudogene TRBV3-2) with TRBJ1-6; TRBD1 agrees at 7 bases. The CDR3 runs to 16 residues. With V trimmed by 1 base and J by 5 bases, 5 bases remained unmatched. CDR1 is LGHDT and CDR2 is YNNKEL in the germline V gene (reference sequence). CDR3 protein: CASSQVGDSNNSPLHF. The CDR3 nucleotides are TGTGCCAGCAGCCAAGTCGGGGACAGTAATAATTCACCCCTCCACTTT.

This clone was found once. The J gene is TRBJ1-5, the V gene TRBV24-1, with 10 bases fitting TRBD1. The CDR3 is 16 residues long. The germline gives CDR1 KGHDR, CDR2 SFDVKD. With V trimmed by 9 bases and J by 4 bases, 11 bases remained unmatched. The chain's CDR3 is CATSTGTGVRNQPQHF. DNA for the CDR3: TGTGCCACCTCCACCGGGACAGGGGTCCGGAATCAGCCCCAGCATTTT.

V and J are TRBV19 and TRBJ2-2, with 7 bases aligning to TRBD1. The CDR3 is made up of 16 amino acids. Germline CDR1 is LNHDA and CDR2 is SQIVND (reference sequence). The V and J ends lost 3 bases and 2 bases, in that order; junction bases with no gene match: 6. The CDR3 loop is CASSMIGGRNTGELFF. CDR3 bases: TGTGCCAGTAGTATGATAGGGGGCAGAAACACCGGGGAGCTGTTTTTT.

DNA for the CDR3: TGTGCCAGCAGTGAACGGGACGAGCAGTACTTC. It codes for CASSERDEQYF. The chain couples TRBV2 to TRBJ2-7; the D is unclear. CDR3 length: 11 amino acids. The ends were cut back, 2 bases at V and 5 bases at J, with 4 bases in the middle. CDR1 and CDR2 (germline): SNHLY, FYNNEI.

The chain carries TRBV14 and TRBJ1-1, with TRBD1 matching over 7 bases. Trimming took 5 bases from V and 3 from J; bases not matched to a gene: 3. The CDR3 extends over 13 amino acids. Germline values: CDR1 SGHDN, CDR2 FVKESK. The CDR3 loop reads CASSSGQYTEAFF. In nucleotides, the CDR3 is TGTGCCAGCAGCTCGGGACAGTACACTGAAGCTTTCTTT.

The chain has TRBV28 and TRBJ1-5; the D is unclear. CDR3 length: 14 residues. The V end was cut by 5 bases, the J end by 1 base, with 9 bases between. Germline V lookup: CDR1 MDHEN, CDR2 SYDVKM. The CDR3 loop is CASSQERSNQPQHF. The CDR3 DNA sequence: TGTGCCAGCAGTCAAGAGAGGAGCAATCAGCCCCAGCATTTT.

In the case of this clone: It is likely a read error, because the conserved phenylalanine at the end of the CDR3 is missing. Because the CDR3's place on the DNA is in doubt, the DNA is left out and the CDR3 is given as listed by TCRdb. The rearrangement links TRBV1 to TRBJ2-7; the DNA was not compared with TRBD2, the D call given in the table. TRBV1 counts as a pseudogene. From its first to its last residue, the CDR3 has 11 amino acids. The chain's CDR3 is CTSSQWLAGAL.

The chain joins TRBV25-1 to TRBJ1-1; TRBD1 agrees at 8 bases. J gave up 0 bases and V 4 bases, and 4 bases lay outside the gene matches. Per the germline V gene, CDR1 is MGHDK and CDR2 is SYGVNS. This CDR3 contains 15 residues. The CDR3 nucleotides read TGTGCCAGCAGTGGGGGGACAGGACTGAACACTGAAGCTTTCTTT. Its protein product is CASSGGTGLNTEAFF.

This chain joins TRBV11-2 and TRBJ2-1; D is unresolved. Germline V gives CDR1 SGHAT, CDR2 FQNNGV. Trimming shortened V by 2 bases and J by 0 bases, and 8 bases separated the two germline ends. The CDR3 runs to 15 residues. The chain's CDR3 is CASSLWRSSYNEQFF. The DNA of the CDR3 is TGTGCCAGCAGCTTATGGCGGAGCTCCTACAATGAGCAGTTCTTC.

The V gene is TRBV6-2 or TRBV6-3, the J gene TRBJ1-5; the D gene is possibly TRBD1 (6 bases). The CDR3 covers 15 residues. CDR1 is MNHEY, CDR2 SVGEGT, per germline. The ends were cut back, 4 bases at V and 6 bases at J, with 16 bases in the middle. Written as DNA, the CDR3 is TGTGCCAGCAGTTTTTCACAGGGTGTGGGTCAGCCCCAGCATTTT. Translation: CASSFSQGVGQPQHF.

A note on this clone: At one end, the junction sequence differs from germline, possibly due to a read error. This chain links TRBV7-2 with TRBJ2-5; D call uncertain. Per the germline V gene, CDR1 is SGHTA and CDR2 is FQGNSA. This CDR3 spans 13 amino acids. The CDR3 protein is CASSFPLGEAQYF. In nucleotides, the CDR3 is TGTGCCAGCAGCTTCCCCCTAGGAGAGGCCCAGTACTTC.

The chain is built from TRBV18 and TRBJ2-7, with 7 bases matching TRBD1. V trimming: 4 bases; J trimming: 6 bases; junction bases outside the gene matches: 9. The length of the CDR3 is 14 residues. Per germline, CDR1 KGHSH and CDR2 LQKENI. CDR3: CASSHDRVPVEQYF. CDR3 nucleotides: TGTGCCAGCTCACACGACAGGGTACCGGTCGAGCAGTACTTC.

This chain uses TRBV10-3 with TRBJ1-1, with D maybe TRBD1 (5 bases). CDR1 is ENHRY, CDR2 SYGVKD, per germline. The CDR3 sequence is 15 residues long. The V end was cut by 6 bases, the J end by 4 bases, with 18 bases between. The CDR3 bases are TGTGCCATCAGGGATTCAGGGCGCGGGGGCACTGAAGCTTTCTTT. Its protein is CAIRDSGRGGTEAFF.

The chain links TRBV2 to TRBJ2-7; 15 nucleotides align to TRBD2. Losses at the gene ends were 3 bases for V and 3 bases for J; bases not matched to a gene: 9. The CDR3 is 18 amino acids. CDR1 SNHLY and CDR2 FYNNEI come from the germline V gene. The CDR3 spells CASSEQGLAGGRGYEQYF. CDR3 nucleotide sequence: TGTGCCAGCAGTGAGCAGGGACTAGCGGGAGGACGGGGCTACGAGCAGTACTTC.

This rearrangement joins TRBV2 to TRBJ2-7; D is perhaps TRBD2 (7 bases). Germline V gives CDR1 SNHLY, CDR2 FYNNEI. CDR3 length: 15 residues. Trimming took 7 bases from V and 1 from J, leaving 17 bases between them. CDR3: CASTAGALVSYEQYF. Written as DNA, the CDR3 is TGTGCCAGCACGGCGGGGGCCCTAGTATCCTACGAGCAGTACTTC.

This clone was recorded once. The chain is built from TRBV10-2 and TRBJ2-1; 9 nucleotides line up with TRBD2. Germline CDR1 is WSHSY and CDR2 is SAAADI. J was trimmed by 9 bases and V by 4 bases; bases with no gene match: 4. There are 13 residues in the CDR3. As DNA, the CDR3 is TGCGCCAGCAGTGGGGTTAGCGGGGGTGAGCAGTTCTTC. Protein sequence: CASSGVSGGEQFF.

This clone was counted once. The rearrangement uses TRBV19 and TRBJ1-5; the D gene is possibly TRBD1 (5 bases). The CDR3 has 14 residues. The germline V and J ends were trimmed by 5 bases and 7 bases, with 15 bases remaining between them. CDR1 LNHDA and CDR2 SQIVND come from the germline V gene (reference sequence). The CDR3 nucleotides read TGTGCCAGTAGTGGCAGGGCTGAGAGACAGCCCCAGCATTTT. Its translation: CASSGRAERQPQHF.

The chain uses TRBV5-1 and TRBJ2-3; 7 bases line up with TRBD1. Germline trimming cut 1 base from V and 1 base from J; bases unmatched to any gene: 18. Per the germline V gene, CDR1 is SGHRS and CDR2 is YFSETQ. This CDR3 spans 20 amino acids. This CDR3 reads CASSLWSGQVGNTGTDTQYF. The DNA of the CDR3 is TGCGCCAGCAGCTTGTGGTCAGGACAGGTGGGGAACACAGGCACAGATACGCAGTATTTT.

Regarding this clone: No DNA is shown, since the ends of the CDR3 on it are uncertain; the CDR3 is the one TCRdb lists. This chain uses TRBV3-1 (or the pseudogene TRBV3-2) with TRBJ2-7; TRBD2 is the table's D call and was not checked against the DNA. The CDR3 totals 12 residues, both ends included. Germline V gene sequence: CDR1 LGHDT, CDR2 YNNKEL (reference sequence). The CDR3 sequence is CASSQVAAGTHF.

The rearrangement uses TRBV2 and TRBJ1-1; 9 positions match TRBD1. Germline V CDR1 and CDR2: SNHLY, FYNNEI. The CDR3 runs to 14 residues. V was pared by 6 bases and J by 4 bases, with 6 bases of the junction left unmatched. The CDR3 bases are TGTGCCAGCAGCGATGACAGGGGGGGCACTGAAGCTTTCTTT. Translating gives CASSDDRGGTEAFF.

The V call is TRBV6-6, the J call TRBJ1-5; D perhaps matches TRBD1 (6 bases). The CDR3 spans 16 residues. The V end lost 3 bases, the J end lost 0 bases, and 12 bases lay between the germline ends. CDR1 MNHNY and CDR2 SVGAGI come from the germline V gene (reference sequence). The CDR3 nucleotides are TGTGCCAGCAGTTATAGGGACAAGAATAGCAATCAGCCCCAGCATTTT. As protein: CASSYRDKNSNQPQHF.

The V and J genes are TRBV29-1 and TRBJ2-4, with 8 bases fitting TRBD1. The germline CDR1 and CDR2 sequences are SQVTM and ANQGSEA. There are 13 residues in the CDR3. Trimming removed 3 bases from V and 6 bases from J; junction bases left unmatched: 4. This CDR3 reads CSVDGQGRNIQYF. CDR3 coding DNA: TGCAGCGTTGACGGACAGGGCAGAAACATTCAGTACTTC.

The chain uses TRBV7-6 and TRBJ2-1, with 7 nucleotides matching TRBD1. Germline CDR1 is SGHVS and CDR2 is FNYEAQ. The J segment lost 1 base and the V segment lost 5 bases, leaving 5 bases of the junction unmatched. The CDR3 spans 15 residues. The CDR3 bases are TGTGCCAGCAGCCTAAGACAGGGTTCCTACAATGAGCAGTTCTTC. Translation: CASSLRQGSYNEQFF. The full variable domain, in which reference TRBV7-6 and TRBJ2-1 provide the parts outside the CDR3, is GAGVSQSPRYKVTKRGQDVALRCDPISGHVSLYWYRQALGQGPEFLTYFNYEAQQDKSGLPNDRFSAERPEGSISTLTIQRTEQRDSAMYRCASSLRQGSYNEQFFGPGTRLTVL.

The chain uses TRBV7-3 and TRBJ2-1, with 7 bases matching TRBD1. CDR3 length equals 14 residues. Germline trimming cut 5 bases from V and 5 bases from J; bases unmatched to any gene: 6. Germline V lookup: CDR1 SGHTA, CDR2 FQGTGA. The CDR3 DNA follows: TGTGCCAGCAGCCCTGGGACAGCTAACAATGAGCAGTTCTTC. Protein sequence: CASSPGTANNEQFF.